The entry below describes one T cell receptor (beta chain). This record comes from a study of CD8 T cells in Susac syndrome. Random hexamers were used to reverse transcribe an amount of about 0.45 to 1 ug RNA. TCRdb analysed the immunoSEQ multiplex PCR reads with MiXCR anew, one entry per CDR3 protein. The repertoire has 170,000 or so distinct CDR3 sequences, over 85% of them found once; the top ten carry around 0.097%. Looked up from germline, CDR1 is SGDLS and CDR2 is YYNGEE. This CDR3 has 14 amino acids. The junction had 1 base not matched to a gene; V was cut back by 1 base and J by 5 bases. The sequence came from a human donor with multiple sclerosis. This chain joins TRBV9 and TRBJ2-5; 11 nucleotides align to TRBD2. Sequencing was done on a sample of CD4+ T cells from PBMCs. The CDR3 region is CASSVTSGGETQYF. In DNA, the CDR3 is TGTGCCAGCAGCGTAACTAGCGGGGGTGAGACCCAGTACTTC. Full variable domain (outside the CDR3, taken from reference TRBV9 and TRBJ2-5): DSGVTQTPKHLITATGQRVTLRCSPRSGDLSVYWYQQSLDQGLQFLIQYYNGEERAKGNILERFSAQQFPDLHSELNLSSLELGDSALYFCASSVTSGGETQYFGPGTRLLVL.